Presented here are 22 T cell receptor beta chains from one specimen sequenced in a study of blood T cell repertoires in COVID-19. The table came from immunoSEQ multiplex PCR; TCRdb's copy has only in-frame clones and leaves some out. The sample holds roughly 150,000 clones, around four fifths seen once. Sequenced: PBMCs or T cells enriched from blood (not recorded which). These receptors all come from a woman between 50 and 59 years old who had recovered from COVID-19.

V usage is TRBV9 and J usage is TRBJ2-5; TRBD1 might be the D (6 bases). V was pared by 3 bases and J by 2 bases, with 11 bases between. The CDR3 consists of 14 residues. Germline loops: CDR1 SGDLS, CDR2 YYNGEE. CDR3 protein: CASSATGLQETQYF. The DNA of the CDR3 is TGTGCCAGCAGCGCCACAGGGCTGCAAGAGACCCAGTACTTC.

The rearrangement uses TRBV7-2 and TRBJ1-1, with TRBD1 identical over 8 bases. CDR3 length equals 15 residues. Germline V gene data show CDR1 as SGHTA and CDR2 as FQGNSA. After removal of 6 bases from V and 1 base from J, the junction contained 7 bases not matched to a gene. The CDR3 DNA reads TGTGCCAGCAGGCCAACAGGGGGGAAGAACACTGAAGCTTTCTTT. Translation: CASRPTGGKNTEAFF.

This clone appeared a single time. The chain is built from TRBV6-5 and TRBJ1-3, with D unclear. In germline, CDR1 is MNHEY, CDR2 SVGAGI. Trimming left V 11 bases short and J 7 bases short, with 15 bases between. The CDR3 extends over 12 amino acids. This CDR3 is CAGNRKTNTIYF. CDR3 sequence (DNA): TGTGCCGGCAACAGAAAAACGAACACCATATATTTT.

The CDR3 DNA reads as TGTGCCAGCAGCCGTTCAGGGGGCCCATTGAACACTGAAGCTTTCTTT. Translating gives CASSRSGGPLNTEAFF. The chain links TRBV3-1 (or the pseudogene TRBV3-2) to TRBJ1-1; 8 bases are shared with TRBD1. Germline V gives CDR1 LGHDT, CDR2 YNNKEL (reference sequence). The CDR3 covers 16 residues. Unmatched junction bases numbered 7, after V lost 4 bases and J lost 0 bases.

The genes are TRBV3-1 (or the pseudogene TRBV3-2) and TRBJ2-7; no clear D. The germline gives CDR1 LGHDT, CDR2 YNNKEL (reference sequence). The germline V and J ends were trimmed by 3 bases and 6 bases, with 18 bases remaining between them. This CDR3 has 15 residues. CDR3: CASSQNPRGPGEQYF. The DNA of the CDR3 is TGTGCCAGCAGCCAGAACCCCCGAGGCCCCGGCGAGCAGTACTTC.

The CDR3 spells CASSQTSGGHNTGELFF. The CDR3 bases are TGTGCCAGCAGCCAAACTAGCGGGGGCCACAACACCGGGGAGCTGTTTTTT. The V call is TRBV4-2, the J call TRBJ2-2; 11 nucleotides agree with TRBD2. Germline V gives CDR1 LGHNA, CDR2 YNFKEQ. The CDR3 totals 17 residues. J was trimmed by 2 bases and V by 2 bases; bases with no gene match: 4.

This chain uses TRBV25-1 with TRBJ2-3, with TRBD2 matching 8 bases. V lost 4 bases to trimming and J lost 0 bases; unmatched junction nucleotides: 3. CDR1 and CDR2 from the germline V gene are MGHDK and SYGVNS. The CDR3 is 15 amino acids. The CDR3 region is CASSAGGRSTDTQYF. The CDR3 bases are TGTGCCAGCAGTGCGGGCGGGAGGAGCACAGATACGCAGTATTTT.

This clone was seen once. CDR3 sequence reads: CASSVVGSGGTSTDTQYF. The CDR3 nucleotides are TGTGCCAGCAGCGTAGTCGGTAGCGGGGGAACTAGCACAGATACGCAGTATTTT. The gene calls are TRBV9 and TRBJ2-3, with 9 bases lining up with TRBD2. Germline-derived CDR1 and CDR2 are SGDLS and YYNGEE. The CDR3 contains 18 residues. V lost 0 bases, J lost 0 bases, and 8 bases stayed unmatched.

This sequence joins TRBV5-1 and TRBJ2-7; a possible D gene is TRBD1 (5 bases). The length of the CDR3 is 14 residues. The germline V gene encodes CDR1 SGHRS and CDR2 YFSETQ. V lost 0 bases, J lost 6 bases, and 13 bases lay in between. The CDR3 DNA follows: TGCGCCAGCAGCTTGGCCCCCTCTAGGGGCGAGCAGTACTTC. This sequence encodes CASSLAPSRGEQYF.

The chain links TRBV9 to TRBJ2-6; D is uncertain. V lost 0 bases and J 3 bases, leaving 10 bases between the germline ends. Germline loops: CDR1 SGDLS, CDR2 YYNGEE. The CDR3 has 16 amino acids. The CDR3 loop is CASSVEATIGANVLTF. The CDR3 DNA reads TGTGCCAGCAGCGTAGAAGCGACCATTGGGGCCAACGTCCTGACTTTC.

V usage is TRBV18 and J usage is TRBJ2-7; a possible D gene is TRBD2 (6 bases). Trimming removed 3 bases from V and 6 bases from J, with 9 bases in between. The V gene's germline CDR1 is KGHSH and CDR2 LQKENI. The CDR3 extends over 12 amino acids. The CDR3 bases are TGTGCCAGCTCACCCGGGGGAGTCGAGCAGTACTTC. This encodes CASSPGGVEQYF.

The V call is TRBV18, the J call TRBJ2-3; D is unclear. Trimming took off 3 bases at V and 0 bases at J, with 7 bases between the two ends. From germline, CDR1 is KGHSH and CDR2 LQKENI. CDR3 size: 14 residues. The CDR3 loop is CASSPPFSTDTQYF. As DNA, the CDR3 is TGTGCCAGCTCACCTCCGTTCAGCACAGATACGCAGTATTTT.

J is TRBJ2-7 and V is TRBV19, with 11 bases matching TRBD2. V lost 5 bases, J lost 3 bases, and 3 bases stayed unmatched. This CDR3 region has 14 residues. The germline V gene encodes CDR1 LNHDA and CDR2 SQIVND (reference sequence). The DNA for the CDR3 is TGTGCCAGTAGTCCCGGGACTAGCGGCTACGAGCAGTACTTC. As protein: CASSPGTSGYEQYF.

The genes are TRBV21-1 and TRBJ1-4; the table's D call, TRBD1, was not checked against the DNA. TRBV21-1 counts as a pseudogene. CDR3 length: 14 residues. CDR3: CARLGQSINEKLFF. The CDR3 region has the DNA TGTGCCAGATTAGGACAGTCTATAAATGAAAAACTGTTTTTT.

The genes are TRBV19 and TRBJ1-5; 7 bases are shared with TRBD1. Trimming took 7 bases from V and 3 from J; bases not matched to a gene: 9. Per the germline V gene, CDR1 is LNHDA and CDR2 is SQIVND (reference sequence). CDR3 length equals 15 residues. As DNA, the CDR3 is TGTGCCAGTACCGAGGGGGCTTGGGTCAATCAGCCCCAGCATTTT. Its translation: CASTEGAWVNQPQHF.

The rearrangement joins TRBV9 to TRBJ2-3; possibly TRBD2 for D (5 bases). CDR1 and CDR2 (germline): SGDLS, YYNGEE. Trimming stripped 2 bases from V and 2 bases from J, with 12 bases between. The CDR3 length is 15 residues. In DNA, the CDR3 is TGTGCCAGCAGCGTTACCACCGGGATCACAGATACGCAGTATTTT. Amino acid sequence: CASSVTTGITDTQYF. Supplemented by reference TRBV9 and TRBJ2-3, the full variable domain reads DSGVTQTPKHLITATGQRVTLRCSPRSGDLSVYWYQQSLDQGLQFLIQYYNGEERAKGNILERFSAQQFPDLHSELNLSSLELGDSALYFCASSVTTGITDTQYFGPGTRLTVL.

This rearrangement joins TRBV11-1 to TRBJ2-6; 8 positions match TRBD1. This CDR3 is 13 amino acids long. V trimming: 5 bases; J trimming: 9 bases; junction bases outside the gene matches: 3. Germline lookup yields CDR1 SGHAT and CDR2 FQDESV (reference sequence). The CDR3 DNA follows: TGTGCCAGCAGCGCGGACAGGGACAACGTCCTGACTTTC. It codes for CASSADRDNVLTF.

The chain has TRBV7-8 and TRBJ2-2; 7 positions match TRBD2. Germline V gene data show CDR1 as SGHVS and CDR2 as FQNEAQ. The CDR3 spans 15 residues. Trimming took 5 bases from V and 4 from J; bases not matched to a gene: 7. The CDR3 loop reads CASSRSGATTGELFF. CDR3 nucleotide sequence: TGTGCCAGCAGCCGAAGCGGGGCTACCACCGGGGAGCTGTTTTTT. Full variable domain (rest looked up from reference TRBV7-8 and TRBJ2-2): GAGVSQSPRYKVAKRGQDVALRCDPISGHVSLFWYQQALGQGPEFLTYFQNEAQLDKSGLPSDRFFAERPEGSVSTLKIQRTQQEDSAVYLCASSRSGATTGELFFGEGSRLTVL.

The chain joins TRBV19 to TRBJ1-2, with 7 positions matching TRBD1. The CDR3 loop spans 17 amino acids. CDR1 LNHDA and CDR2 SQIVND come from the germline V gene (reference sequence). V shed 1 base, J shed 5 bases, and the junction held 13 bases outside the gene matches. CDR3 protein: CASSIVPQRGREYGYTF. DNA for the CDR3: TGTGCCAGTAGTATAGTTCCCCAAAGGGGGCGAGAATATGGCTACACCTTC.

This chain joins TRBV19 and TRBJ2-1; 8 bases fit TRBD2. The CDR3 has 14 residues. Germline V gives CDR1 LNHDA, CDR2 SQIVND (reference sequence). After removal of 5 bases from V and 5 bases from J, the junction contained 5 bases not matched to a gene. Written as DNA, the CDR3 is TGTGCCAGTAGTTTAGGCGGGGGGCACAATGAGCAGTTCTTC. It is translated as CASSLGGGHNEQFF.

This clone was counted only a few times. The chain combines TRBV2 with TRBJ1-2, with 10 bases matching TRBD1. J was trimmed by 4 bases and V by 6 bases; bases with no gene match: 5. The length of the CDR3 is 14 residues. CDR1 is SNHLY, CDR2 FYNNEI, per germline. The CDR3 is CASSDRGPGYGYTF. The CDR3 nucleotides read TGTGCCAGCAGCGACAGGGGGCCGGGCTATGGCTACACCTTC.

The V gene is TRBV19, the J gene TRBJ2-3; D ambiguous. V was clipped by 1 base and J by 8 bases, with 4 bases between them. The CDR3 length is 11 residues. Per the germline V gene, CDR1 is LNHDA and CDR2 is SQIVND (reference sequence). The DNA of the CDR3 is TGTGCCAGTAGTATAGCCGGTACGCAGTATTTT. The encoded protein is CASSIAGTQYF.